This is a list of T cell receptor beta chains from one sample in a study of regulatory T cells in long-lasting Graves disease. TCRdb redid the calling of the multiplex PCR reads with MiXCR, one entry per CDR3 protein. The sample shows 300,000 to 500,000 distinct CDR3 sequences, around 20% of them seen only once. The starting material was peripheral blood mononuclear cells (PBMCs), obtained when the disease was refractory, from a patient treated with antithyroid drugs. Source of these receptors: a female donor with Graves disease. Each CDR3 is given with its conserved first and last residue. The order of the fields is clone size, J gene, CDR3 length, V gene, CDR3 protein. For some rows the clone size is stated as once, few or many, or as a class when expanded; others skip it.

>many|TRBJ2-3|16|TRBV27
CASSLTSGSLADTQYF
>many|TRBJ2-7|14|TRBV3-1
CASSPEWRDYEQYF
>-|TRBJ1-5|15|TRBV7-6
CASSHLGVGNQPQHF
>-|TRBJ1-5|18|TRBV20-1
CSAREVGPGLLSNQPQHF
>many|TRBJ2-7|13|TRBV20-1
CSARGGGGYEQYF
>many|TRBJ2-7|13|TRBV12-3/TRBV12-4
CASSLGWRREQYF
>many|TRBJ1-4|13|TRBV30
CAFDRGSDEKLFF
>-|TRBJ1-1|13|TRBV20-1
CSAPTTGGTEAFF
>many|TRBJ2-7|12|TRBV7-2
CASSGLAYEQYF
>few|TRBJ2-7|13|TRBV12-3/TRBV12-4
CAIASGKGYEQYF
>few|TRBJ2-5|15|TRBV7-2
CASSLRGLYQETQYF
>few|TRBJ2-7|13|TRBV20-1
CSVRLAGAYEQYF
>many|TRBJ2-5|15|TRBV7-9
CASSSGTGVEETQYF
>many|TRBJ2-7|17|TRBV15
CATSFVRRGSDSYEQYF
>many|TRBJ2-7|17|TRBV2
CASSEGLAGVGLYEQYF
>many|TRBJ2-2|15|TRBV10-3
CAIRQGLVPTGELFF
>few|TRBJ1-6|16|TRBV13
CASSPGTGGANSPLHF
>once|TRBJ2-1|15|TRBV19
CASTVPGLGHNEQFF
>once|TRBJ2-7|14|TRBV14
CASSTFGGSYEQYF
>many|TRBJ1-4|19|TRBV2
CASRETTGGPLSENEKLFF
>few|TRBJ2-2|16|TRBV7-2
CASSVRRVPNTGELFF
>many|TRBJ1-5|15|TRBV6-1
CASSEGRASNQPQHF
>many|TRBJ2-5|15|TRBV18
CASSPTTSGMETQYF
>-|TRBJ2-7|16|TRBV7-9
CASSRRAGTSVNEQYF
>many|TRBJ1-2|14|TRBV12-3/TRBV12-4
CASSLGGVGYGYTF
>many|TRBJ1-2|12|TRBV6-1
CASGRRGEGYTF
>-|TRBJ1-2|16|TRBV3-1
CASSPLGRYTGYGYTF
>many|TRBJ2-5|14|TRBV12-3/TRBV12-4
CASSPGTGKETQYF
>few|TRBJ1-1|13|TRBV24-1
CATSAPGGDPTFF
>-|TRBJ2-5|15|TRBV14
CASSQTLDREETQYF
>many|TRBJ2-5|14|TRBV7-9
CASSFGDQQETQYF
>many|TRBJ2-7|12|TRBV6-2/TRBV6-3
CASSYLGQEQYF
>-|TRBJ1-5|11|TRBV6-2/TRBV6-3
CASSYPSPQHF
>many|TRBJ2-2|14|TRBV11-2
CASSSGGAGGELFF
>-|TRBJ2-1|16|TRBV18
CASSSLAGGESNEQFF
>few|TRBJ2-7|15|TRBV6-1
CASGTFSGNTYEQYF
>once|TRBJ2-3|13|TRBV7-2
CASMSRNTDTQYF
>-|TRBJ2-7|14|TRBV7-2
CASSYGGIGYEQYF
>few|TRBJ2-7|15|TRBV6-1
CASSDTSGNFYEQYF
>-|TRBJ2-1|15|TRBV27
CASSYGATSYNEQFF